This is a list of T cell receptor beta chains from one sample in a study of a mutant IDH1 vaccine in newly diagnosed glioma. Antigens of these TCRs are unknown. Method: immunoSEQ multiplex PCR; TCRdb's copy keeps in-frame clones and lacks some. This sample has under 55,000 clones, with around nine tenths found just once. The specimen comprised PBMCs, sampled from a glioma patient whose treatment included an IDH1 peptide vaccine. The source of these receptors is a man aged 50-60 years with glioma. Both conserved end residues are part of each CDR3. Each record gives: clone size, J gene, D gene, V gene, CDR3 protein, CDR3 DNA. D genes are given only for firm matches. A row's size may be missing; if present it is once, few, many or a size class.

- | TRBJ2-1 | - | TRBV9 | CASSAGTPLSHNEQFF | TGTGCCAGCAGCGCCGGGACTCCCCTATCCCACAATGAGCAGTTCTTC
- | TRBJ1-3 | TRBD1 | TRBV6-6 | CASQGAPGNTIYF | TGTGCCAGCCAGGGGGCGCCGGGAAACACCATATATTTT
- | TRBJ2-7 | - | TRBV10-1 | CASSLGSSYEQYF | TGCGCCAGCAGTTTGGGGAGTTCCTACGAGCAGTACTTC
- | TRBJ2-3 | TRBD1 | TRBV10-1 | CASSGDRKWADTQYF | TGCGCCAGCAGTGGGGACAGGAAATGGGCAGATACGCAGTATTTT
once | TRBJ1-4 | - | TRBV7-9 | CASSSSGQPLLLNEKLFF | TGTGCCAGCAGCTCCTCCGGACAGCCCCTACTTCTTAATGAAAAACTGTTTTTT
- | TRBJ2-7 | - | TRBV6-5 | CASKTVTYEQYF | TGTGCCAGCAAGACAGTCACCTACGAGCAGTACTTC
- | TRBJ1-3 | - | TRBV7-2 | CASSLGPQGNTIYF | TGTGCCAGCAGCTTAGGACCCCAGGGAAACACCATATATTTT
- | TRBJ2-1 | - | TRBV5-1 | CASSASGVSYNEQFF | TGCGCCAGCAGCGCCTCGGGGGTCTCCTACAATGAGCAGTTCTTC
- | TRBJ2-7 | - | TRBV4-2 | CASSQVLIGGDSANFYEQYF | TGTGCCAGCAGCCAAGTTTTAATCGGGGGAGACAGCGCGAACTTCTACGAGCAGTACTTC
- | TRBJ2-3 | TRBD1 | TRBV19 | CASGPNRGDGADTQYF | TGTGCCAGTGGCCCCAACAGGGGAGACGGCGCAGATACGCAGTATTTT
- | TRBJ1-4 | TRBD1 | TRBV6-1 | CASTTGGREKLFF | TGTGCCAGCACGACAGGGGGAAGGGAAAAACTGTTTTTT
- | TRBJ1-5 | - | TRBV18 | CASSPRFDSNQPQHF | TGTGCCAGCTCCCCCCGATTTGATAGCAATCAGCCCCAGCATTTT
- | TRBJ2-7 | - | TRBV23-1 | CASPVTRLLSYEQYF | TGCGCCAGCCCCGTCACTCGGCTCCTATCGTACGAGCAGTACTTC
- | TRBJ2-7 | TRBD2 | TRBV6-5 | CASSYSGSGAYEQYF | TGTGCCAGCAGTTACTCGGGGAGCGGGGCGTACGAGCAGTACTTC
- | TRBJ2-1 | TRBD2 | TRBV27 | CASSPGTSGKSSYNEQFF | TGTGCCAGCAGTCCAGGGACTAGCGGGAAAAGCTCCTACAATGAGCAGTTCTTC
once | TRBJ1-1 | - | TRBV9 | CASNGGRGTEAFF | TGTGCCAGCAACGGAGGTAGGGGCACTGAAGCTTTCTTT
- | TRBJ1-2 | - | TRBV7-9 | CASRGTGSGGGYTF | TGTGCCAGCCGAGGGACGGGATCGGGTGGGGGCTACACCTTC
once | TRBJ2-2 | TRBD1 | TRBV6-1 | CASRRQGFGELFF | TGTGCCAGCCGCAGACAGGGTTTCGGGGAGCTGTTTTTT
medium-sized | TRBJ2-1 | TRBD2 | TRBV7-2 | CASSLAGRGRYNEQFF | TGTGCCAGCAGCCTCGCGGGGCGGGGGAGATACAATGAGCAGTTCTTC
- | TRBJ1-4 | - | TRBV5-4 | CASSSPSQNNEKLFF | TGTGCCAGCAGCTCCCCAAGCCAGAATAATGAAAAACTGTTTTTT
- | TRBJ1-1 | TRBD1 | TRBV4-2 | CASSRGQGENTEAFF | TGTGCCAGCAGTAGGGGACAGGGGGAGAACACTGAAGCTTTCTTT
- | TRBJ2-5 | - | TRBV25-1 | CASSDSTPRTKETQYF | TGTGCCAGCAGTGATTCAACCCCGAGGACAAAAGAGACCCAGTACTTC
- | TRBJ2-5 | - | TRBV25-1 | CASSAPTSFSETQYF | TGTGCCAGCAGTGCACCGACTAGTTTTTCGGAGACCCAGTACTTC
once | TRBJ2-7 | - | TRBV6-5 | CASSRDIPYEQYF | TGTGCCAGCAGCCGGGACATCCCCTACGAGCAGTACTTC
- | TRBJ2-3 | TRBD2 | TRBV28 | CASNRIAGVKDTQYF | TGTGCCAGCAACCGGATAGCGGGGGTCAAGGATACGCAGTATTTT
- | TRBJ1-6 | - | TRBV18 | CASSPRGRGSYNSPLHF | TGTGCCAGCTCACCCCGGGGGCGGGGATCCTATAATTCACCCCTCCACTTT
- | TRBJ1-1 | TRBD1 | TRBV6-5 | CASSNSRGTEAFF | TGTGCCAGCAGTAACTCCAGGGGGACTGAAGCTTTCTTT
- | TRBJ1-5 | - | TRBV9 | CASSVTGSGQPQHF | TGTGCCAGCAGCGTAACAGGGTCGGGTCAGCCCCAGCATTTT
- | TRBJ1-4 | - | TRBV7-9 | CASSPEGRTNEKLFF | TGTGCCAGCAGCCCTGAGGGGCGTACTAATGAAAAACTGTTTTTT
- | TRBJ2-2 | TRBD2 | TRBV9 | CAGGHGRGGLTGELFF | TGTGCCGGCGGACACGGGCGGGGGGGCCTGACCGGGGAGCTGTTTTTT
- | TRBJ2-3 | TRBD2 | TRBV2 | CASRGGGVTDTQYF | TGTGCCAGCAGGGGCGGGGGGGTCACAGATACGCAGTATTTT
- | TRBJ1-3 | TRBD1 | TRBV5-1 | CASSLDGTGFGNTIYF | TGCGCCAGCAGCTTGGATGGGACAGGGTTTGGAAACACCATATATTTT
- | TRBJ2-3 | TRBD2 | TRBV7-2 | CASSLAGVLAGGANTQYF | TGTGCCAGCAGCTTAGCGGGGGTTCTAGCGGGGGGGGCAAATACGCAGTATTTT
- | TRBJ1-1 | - | TRBV5-1 | CASSPGQSMNTEAFF | TGCGCCAGCAGCCCAGGACAGTCCATGAACACTGAAGCTTTCTTT
- | TRBJ2-7 | TRBD2 | TRBV5-1 | CASSLMFSGGSYEQYF | TGCGCCAGCAGCTTGATGTTTAGCGGGGGATCCTACGAGCAGTACTTC
- | TRBJ1-5 | - | TRBV19 | CASTPGQGRSQPQHF | TGTGCCAGTACCCCTGGGCAGGGAAGAAGTCAGCCCCAGCATTTT
- | TRBJ1-5 | - | TRBV7-9 | CASSRGYAGAPNQPQHF | TGTGCCAGCAGCCGGGGTTATGCAGGGGCCCCTAATCAGCCCCAGCATTTT
- | TRBJ2-1 | - | TRBV29-1 | CSVKAAGGREQFF | TGCAGCGTTAAAGCCGCAGGGGGGAGGGAGCAGTTCTTC
- | TRBJ2-7 | - | TRBV11-2 | CASSLSLRGFGYEQYF | TGTGCCAGCAGCTTGAGTTTACGGGGGTTCGGATACGAGCAGTACTTC
- | TRBJ2-1 | TRBD1 | TRBV5-6 | CASSWTGRGSYNEQFF | TGTGCCAGCAGCTGGACAGGGAGAGGCTCCTACAATGAGCAGTTCTTC
- | TRBJ1-5 | - | TRBV5-1 | CASSLGGYQPQHF | TGCGCCAGCAGCTTGGGGGGATATCAGCCCCAGCATTTT
- | TRBJ1-1 | TRBD1 | TRBV5-1 | CASSEGWGTDTEAFF | TGCGCCAGCAGCGAAGGATGGGGGACAGACACTGAAGCTTTCTTT
- | TRBJ1-5 | - | TRBV5-4 | CASSATEYSNQPQHF | TGTGCCAGCAGCGCGACAGAGTATAGCAATCAGCCCCAGCATTTT
- | TRBJ2-1 | - | TRBV19 | CATHQVAGQPNEQFF | TGTGCCACCCACCAGGTGGCGGGGCAACCTAATGAGCAGTTCTTC
- | TRBJ1-5 | TRBD1 | TRBV28 | CASSGFSTGGRQPQHF | TGTGCCAGCAGTGGATTTTCTACAGGGGGCCGCCAGCCCCAGCATTTT
- | TRBJ2-1 | - | TRBV30 | CAWSGRTAARYNEQFF | TGTGCCTGGAGTGGCCGGACTGCCGCCAGGTACAATGAGCAGTTCTTC
- | TRBJ1-5 | - | TRBV6-1 | CASTRRGGSNQPQHF | TGTGCCAGCACCCGAAGGGGGGGAAGCAATCAGCCCCAGCATTTT
- | TRBJ2-5 | - | TRBV15 | CATSRGTRGETQYF | TGTGCCACCAGCAGAGGGACTAGGGGGGAGACCCAGTACTTC
- | TRBJ1-2 | - | TRBV7-9 | CASSLVPRYYGYTF | TGTGCCAGCAGCTTAGTGCCCAGATACTATGGCTACACCTTC
- | TRBJ2-7 | TRBD1 | TRBV19 | CASSVDRGQGEQYF | TGTGCCAGTAGTGTTGACAGGGGCCAAGGAGAGCAGTACTTC
- | TRBJ1-5 | TRBD1 | TRBV27 | CASRSPGQGNQPQHF | TGTGCCAGCAGGTCCCCGGGACAGGGTAATCAGCCCCAGCATTTT
few | TRBJ2-3 | - | TRBV10-3 | CAISSRTASTDTQYF | TGTGCCATCAGTAGTCGGACAGCTAGCACAGATACGCAGTATTTT
- | TRBJ2-1 | - | TRBV5-8 | CASSSEGATEQFF | TGTGCCAGCAGCTCGGAGGGGGCGACCGAGCAGTTCTTC
- | TRBJ2-2 | - | TRBV18 | CASSPSISGELFF | TGTGCCAGCTCACCTAGCATCTCCGGGGAGCTGTTTTTT
few | TRBJ1-1 | - | TRBV25-1 | CASSEGAEAFF | TGTGCCAGCAGTGAGGGCGCAGAAGCTTTCTTT
- | TRBJ2-2 | TRBD2 | TRBV2 | CASSSRLAENTGELFF | TGTGCCAGCAGTTCCCGACTAGCGGAGAACACCGGGGAGCTGTTTTTT
- | TRBJ2-5 | TRBD1 | TRBV7-6 | CASSRKTDRELSGTQYF | TGTGCCAGCAGCCGGAAGACGGACAGGGAGCTTTCGGGGACCCAGTACTTC
- | TRBJ2-1 | - | TRBV6-5 | CASSYRGPTNYNEQFF | TGTGCCAGCAGTTACCGGGGACCCACTAACTACAATGAGCAGTTCTTC
- | TRBJ2-7 | - | TRBV27 | CASSSSLDYEQYF | TGTGCCAGCAGTTCCTCCCTGGACTACGAGCAGTACTTC